This is a list of T cell receptor beta chains from one sample in a study of T cells expressing NK-cell markers. TCRdb re-called the 5' RACE reads and shows each CDR3 protein once, DNA omitted. The table lists more than 250,000 distinct CDR3 sequences. Sequencing was performed on blood T cells: a sorted CD56 or NKG2C T cell subset, CD4+ or CD8+ T cells, or bulk PBMC T cells (not recorded which). The receptors were gathered from a man aged 18 to 35 in good health. The CDR3 runs from the conserved cysteine through the conserved F or W.

TRBJ1-5 | TRBV30 | CAWSAGQLNQPQHF
TRBJ1-1 | TRBV12-3/TRBV12-4 | CASSLARVYAFF
TRBJ2-3 | TRBV7-9 | CASSLGAGAITDTQYF
TRBJ2-1 | TRBV12-3/TRBV12-4 | CASSRAGSYNEQFF
TRBJ1-5 | TRBV18 | CASSPLPRDRNQPQHF
TRBJ2-1 | TRBV29-1 | CSVVLADYNEQFF
TRBJ2-5 | TRBV23-1 | CASSARSTQYF
TRBJ1-3 | TRBV18 | CASSHEGISGNTIYF
TRBJ2-1 | TRBV21-1 | CASSKFSASGFGARDNEQFF
TRBJ2-3 | TRBV5-5 | CASSEDRTDTQYF
TRBJ2-3 | TRBV7-2 | CASSAGPTDTQYF
TRBJ2-2 | TRBV4-3 | CASSQAGYTGELFF
TRBJ2-7 | TRBV30 | CAWSLGTSGRAYEQYF
TRBJ2-3 | TRBV11-2 | CASSLDPSGSWTDTQYF
TRBJ2-7 | TRBV7-2 | CASSAATGRGGSYEQYF
TRBJ1-1 | TRBV9 | CASARTGVNTEAFF
TRBJ2-3 | TRBV5-1 | CASSLGLAGVTSTDTQYF
TRBJ1-5 | TRBV7-6 | CASSDGTGEAPQHF
TRBJ2-1 | TRBV7-9 | CASSPGLLIYNEQFF
TRBJ2-1 | TRBV9 | CASSPQPSTTYNEQFF